This note documents a single T cell receptor beta chain sequence. Antigen: not known. The data belong to a study of OX40 agonist ivuxolimab in advanced cancers. Study-wide results and limits: Mean expanded clone counts were higher in CD8+ than CD4+ T cells.

Profiled with immunoSEQ multiplex PCR; TCRdb holds only in-frame clones, not every one. The top ten hold about 47% of the sample, which has about 24,000 clones, roughly 90% seen once. The germline V gene encodes CDR1 LGHNA and CDR2 YSLEER. CDR3 length equals 15 residues. V was clipped by 4 bases and J by 5 bases, with 12 bases between them. This sequence originates from an adult with an advanced solid tumor such as melanoma, head and neck, liver or kidney cancer. The chain has TRBV4-3 and TRBJ1-6; maybe TRBD1 (6 bases). Sequenced material: CD4+ or CD8+ T cells sorted from blood, taken in a trial of the OX40 agonist ivuxolimab. CDR3 nucleotides: TGCGCCAGCAGCCTTCAGGGGTTTGATAATTCACCCCTCCACTTT. It codes for CASSLQGFDNSPLHF.